Listed here are 17 T cell receptor beta chains from one sample, sequenced in a study of T cell responses to AZD1222 COVID-19 vaccine. Only in-frame clones appear in the TCRdb table, and some are missing; sequencing was by immunoSEQ multiplex PCR. The profile covers about 180,000 clones, with 88% appearing a single time and approximately 0.49% taken by the ten largest. The material was peripheral blood, obtained on day 0 of AZD1222 vaccination. These TCRs come from an adult in good health.

The chain employs TRBV7-9 and TRBJ1-6; 7 bases are shared with TRBD1. After removal of 6 bases from V and 4 bases from J, the junction contained 6 bases not matched to a gene. Germline CDR1 SEHNR, CDR2 FQNEAQ (reference sequence). The CDR3 has 15 residues. The CDR3 DNA follows: TGTGCCAGCAGACCAAGGGACAGATATAATTCACCCCTCCACTTT. Amino acid sequence: CASRPRDRYNSPLHF.

The chain employs TRBV7-9 and TRBJ1-1; 9 bases agree with TRBD1. CDR3 length equals 17 residues. The germline CDR1 and CDR2 sequences are SEHNR and FQNEAQ (reference sequence). With 6 bases clipped from V and 0 bases from J, the junction kept 11 bases outside the gene matches. DNA of the CDR3: TGTGCCAGCAGGAGGGGACAGGGTCTCAACATGAACACTGAAGCTTTCTTT. Translation gives CASRRGQGLNMNTEAFF. Filled out from reference TRBV7-9 and TRBJ1-1, the complete variable domain reads DTGVSQNPRHKITKRGQNVTFRCDPISEHNRLYWYRQTLGQGPEFLTYFQNEAQLEKSRLLSDRFSAERPKGSFSTLEIQRTEQGDSAMYLCASRRGQGLNMNTEAFFGQGTRLTVV.

The gene calls are TRBV28 and TRBJ1-6, with D uncertain. CDR3 length equals 16 residues. Germline-derived CDR1 and CDR2 are MDHEN and SYDVKM. With 6 bases removed from V and 1 base from J, the gap between germline ends came to 13 bases. DNA of the CDR3: TGTGCCAGCAGCTCCACGCACTTATCCTATAATTCACCCCTCCACTTT. Translation: CASSSTHLSYNSPLHF.

This chain joins TRBV7-8 and TRBJ2-7, with TRBD1 matching over 7 bases. The CDR3 has 14 amino acids. The germline CDR1 and CDR2 sequences are SGHVS and FQNEAQ. Unmatched junction bases numbered 7, after V lost 5 bases and J lost 3 bases. CDR3 loop: CASSMTGNGYEQYF. The CDR3, as DNA: TGTGCCAGCAGCATGACAGGGAACGGCTACGAGCAGTACTTC.

The chain uses TRBV11-3 and TRBJ2-3; D is perhaps TRBD1 or TRBD2 (5 bases each). Germline CDR1 SGHNT, CDR2 YENEEA. The CDR3 spans 12 residues. V lost 5 bases, J lost 4 bases, and 7 bases lay in between. In DNA, the CDR3 is TGTGCCAGCAGCCGGGGCCCAGATACGCAGTATTTT. As protein: CASSRGPDTQYF.

The chain couples TRBV5-1 to TRBJ2-3; 8 positions agree with TRBD2. V shed 0 bases, J shed 0 bases, and the junction held 3 bases outside the gene matches. The germline gives CDR1 SGHRS, CDR2 YFSETQ. CDR3 length: 16 residues. CDR3 in amino acids: CASSLVGLGSTDTQYF. The CDR3 nucleotides read TGCGCCAGCAGCTTGGTGGGACTAGGGAGCACAGATACGCAGTATTTT.

This chain connects TRBV27 to TRBJ1-5, with TRBD1 identical over 8 bases. The ends lost 5 bases at V and 5 bases at J; junction bases unmatched: 11. This CDR3 has 16 amino acids. Germline V lookup: CDR1 MNHEY, CDR2 SMNVEV (reference sequence). The CDR3: CASSPTWTGNDQPQHF. The CDR3 coding sequence is TGTGCCAGCAGTCCTACCTGGACAGGGAACGATCAGCCCCAGCATTTT.

CDR3 coding DNA: TGTGCCAGCAGCTTGGAGTCGCGGAGGACAGATACGCAGTATTTT. This codes for CASSLESRRTDTQYF. The J gene is TRBJ2-3, the V gene TRBV5-5, with TRBD2 as a possible D gene (5 bases). Trimming cost V 0 bases and J 3 bases, with 11 bases left between them. CDR3 length equals 15 residues. Germline V gene data show CDR1 as SGHKS and CDR2 as YYEKEE (reference sequence). Supplemented by reference TRBV5-5 and TRBJ2-3, the full variable domain reads DAGVTQSPTHLIKTRGQQVTLRCSPISGHKSVSWYQQVLGQGPQFIFQYYEKEERGRGNFPDRFSARQFPNYSSELNVNALLLGDSALYLCASSLESRRTDTQYFGPGTRLTVL.

The J gene is TRBJ2-1, the V gene TRBV11-2; D gene uncertain. CDR3 length: 13 amino acids. Trimming cost V 4 bases and J 10 bases, with 14 bases left between them. Germline CDR1 and CDR2: SGHAT and FQNNGV. The CDR3 protein is CASSSPRAEEQFF. As DNA, the CDR3 is TGTGCCAGCAGCTCCCCTAGGGCGGAAGAGCAGTTCTTC.

The gene calls are TRBV5-1 and TRBJ1-2; 10 nucleotides align to TRBD1. CDR1 and CDR2 (germline): SGHRS, YFSETQ. CDR3 length: 14 amino acids. J was trimmed by 4 bases and V by 7 bases; bases with no gene match: 7. The CDR3 region has the DNA TGCGCCAGCTCCGCGAGACAGGGGGCCTATGGCTACACCTTC. It codes for CASSARQGAYGYTF.

J is TRBJ2-7 and V is TRBV7-9; D is ambiguous. Germline V gives CDR1 SEHNR, CDR2 FQNEAQ (reference sequence). The length of the CDR3 is 12 residues. Trimming took off 5 bases at V and 8 bases at J, with 13 bases between the two ends. CDR3: CASSPESRQQYF. As DNA, the CDR3 is TGTGCCAGCAGCCCGGAAAGTCGGCAGCAGTACTTC. Combining the CDR3 with reference TRBV7-9 and TRBJ2-7 gives the whole variable domain DTGVSQNPRHKITKRGQNVTFRCDPISEHNRLYWYRQTLGQGPEFLTYFQNEAQLEKSRLLSDRFSAERPKGSFSTLEIQRTEQGDSAMYLCASSPESRQQYFGPGTRLTVT.

V usage is TRBV5-1 and J usage is TRBJ1-5; D might be TRBD1 (5 bases). CDR3 length: 15 residues. Germline CDR1 is SGHRS and CDR2 is YFSETQ. V gave up 0 bases and J gave up 7 bases, with 14 bases separating them. CDR3 sequence: CASSLGPGYGQPQHF. The CDR3 bases are TGCGCCAGCAGCTTGGGGCCAGGGTATGGACAGCCCCAGCATTTT.

V gene TRBV7-2 combines with J gene TRBJ1-4, with D perhaps matching TRBD1 (6 bases). The CDR3 runs to 14 residues. The ends were cut back, 4 bases at V and 8 bases at J, with 14 bases in the middle. Per germline, CDR1 SGHTA and CDR2 FQGNSA. The CDR3 region is CASSSPGHSEKLFF. The CDR3 DNA sequence: TGTGCCAGCAGCTCCCCGGGACATAGCGAAAAACTGTTTTTT.

This chain connects TRBV11-2 to TRBJ2-7; D possibly matches TRBD1 or TRBD2 (5 bases each). The CDR3 covers 15 residues. Germline CDR1 SGHAT, CDR2 FQNNGV. Trimming took 1 base from V and 7 from J, leaving 17 bases between them. This CDR3 is CASSLAGTKEKEQYF. In DNA, the CDR3 is TGTGCCAGCAGCTTAGCTGGGACGAAGGAGAAGGAGCAGTACTTC.

The J gene is TRBJ2-1, the V gene TRBV10-3, with 12 bases that match TRBD2. Per germline, CDR1 ENHRY and CDR2 SYGVKD. The CDR3 spans 15 residues. Unmatched junction bases numbered 6, after V lost 5 bases and J lost 7 bases. The CDR3 region is CAISPSGGARNEQFF. As DNA, the CDR3 is TGTGCCATCAGTCCTAGCGGGGGGGCTAGAAATGAGCAGTTCTTC.

The chain is built from TRBV7-9 and TRBJ1-1; no clear D gene. Deletions cut 5 bases from V and 5 bases from J, with 12 bases between. This CDR3 region has 13 residues. Germline loops: CDR1 SEHNR, CDR2 FQNEAQ (reference sequence). Here the CDR3 DNA reads TGTGCCAGCAGCCCGGGAGGGAGGACTGAAGCTTTCTTT. Amino acid sequence: CASSPGGRTEAFF.

This rearrangement joins TRBV3-1 (or the pseudogene TRBV3-2) to TRBJ1-2, with D possibly being TRBD1 (6 bases). The CDR3 runs to 15 residues. V lost 0 bases, J lost 3 bases, and 11 bases lay in between. Per germline, CDR1 LGHDT and CDR2 YNNKEL (reference sequence). CDR3: CASSQDLSGDYGYTF. CDR3 bases: TGTGCCAGCAGCCAAGATTTATCAGGGGACTATGGCTACACCTTC.